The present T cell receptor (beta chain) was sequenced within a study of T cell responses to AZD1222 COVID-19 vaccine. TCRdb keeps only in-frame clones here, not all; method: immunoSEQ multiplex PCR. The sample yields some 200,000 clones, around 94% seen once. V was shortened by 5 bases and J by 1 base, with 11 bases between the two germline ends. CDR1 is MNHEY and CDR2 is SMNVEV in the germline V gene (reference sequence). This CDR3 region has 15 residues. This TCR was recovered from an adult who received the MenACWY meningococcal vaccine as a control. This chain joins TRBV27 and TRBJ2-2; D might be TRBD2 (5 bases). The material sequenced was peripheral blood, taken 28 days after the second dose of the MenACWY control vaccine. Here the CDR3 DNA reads TGTGCCAGCAGTCTAGCTAGGTGGAACACCGGGGAGCTGTTTTTT. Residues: CASSLARWNTGELFF.